These T cell receptor beta chains were read from a single sample in a study of T cells after yellow fever vaccination. TCRdb reprocessed the 5' RACE reads with MiXCR, giving one entry per CDR3 protein. The sample has some 250,000 distinct CDR3 sequences, roughly 4% seen once. This specimen was PBMCs, taken 15 days after the yellow fever booster vaccination. The receptor source for this set is a man aged 18 to 35 who received the YFV17D yellow fever vaccine. Both conserved end residues are part of each CDR3. Fields, in order: CDR3 protein, CDR3 DNA, J gene, V gene, D gene, clone size. A D gene is named only where the DNA matches it firmly. Size tells how often a clone was seen (once, few, many) or the class of an expanded clone, and some rows leave it out.

CDR3 protein: CASSNSEGGSETQYF
CDR3 DNA: TGTGCCAGCAGCAATAGCGAGGGGGGCTCAGAGACCCAGTACTTC
J gene: TRBJ2-5
V gene: TRBV7-2
D gene: NA
clone size: NA

CDR3 protein: CASRPGSIDSPLHF
CDR3 DNA: TGTGCCAGCAGACCGGGATCTATTGATTCACCCCTCCACTTT
J gene: TRBJ1-6
V gene: TRBV2
D gene: NA
clone size: many

CDR3 protein: CASSSGRRNEQFF
CDR3 DNA: TGTGCCAGCAGTTCTGGCCGTCGCAATGAGCAGTTCTTC
J gene: TRBJ2-1
V gene: TRBV27
D gene: NA
clone size: many

CDR3 protein: CASSQVLSGPNYGYTF
CDR3 DNA: TGCGCCAGCAGCCAAGTACTGTCCGGCCCCAACTATGGCTACACCTTC
J gene: TRBJ1-2
V gene: TRBV4-1
D gene: NA
clone size: many

CDR3 protein: CASRGTSGSSYNEQFF
CDR3 DNA: TGTGCCAGCAGAGGAACTAGCGGTAGCTCCTACAATGAGCAGTTCTTC
J gene: TRBJ2-1
V gene: TRBV7-8
D gene: TRBD2
clone size: many

CDR3 protein: CASSFPSGGRLGNEQFF
CDR3 DNA: TGTGCCAGCAGCTTTCCTAGCGGGGGGCGACTGGGGAATGAGCAGTTCTTC
J gene: TRBJ2-1
V gene: TRBV11-2
D gene: TRBD2
clone size: many

CDR3 protein: CASSLWTSGGAEQFF
CDR3 DNA: TGTGCCAGCAGTCTATGGACTAGCGGGGGTGCTGAGCAGTTCTTC
J gene: TRBJ2-1
V gene: TRBV27
D gene: TRBD2
clone size: many

CDR3 protein: CASSLVQGHKSSYNEQFF
CDR3 DNA: TGCGCCAGCAGCTTGGTTCAGGGTCACAAAAGCTCCTACAATGAGCAGTTCTTC
J gene: TRBJ2-1
V gene: TRBV5-1
D gene: NA
clone size: many

CDR3 protein: CASSAGQADYEQYF
CDR3 DNA: TGCGCCAGCAGCGCCGGACAGGCCGACTACGAGCAGTACTTC
J gene: TRBJ2-7
V gene: TRBV5-1
D gene: TRBD1
clone size: many

CDR3 protein: CASSYSRQIRETQYF
CDR3 DNA: TGTGCCAGCAGTTACTCTCGACAGATACGGGAGACCCAGTACTTC
J gene: TRBJ2-5
V gene: TRBV6-6
D gene: NA
clone size: many

CDR3 protein: CSVQPSGGAAGELFF
CDR3 DNA: TGCAGCGTCCAGCCTAGCGGGGGGGCGGCCGGGGAGCTGTTTTTT
J gene: TRBJ2-2
V gene: TRBV29-1
D gene: TRBD2
clone size: many

CDR3 protein: CATSDPRDRGGDTQYF
CDR3 DNA: TGTGCCACCAGTGACCCTAGGGACAGGGGGGGAGATACGCAGTATTTT
J gene: TRBJ2-3
V gene: TRBV24-1
D gene: TRBD1
clone size: many

CDR3 protein: CASSPWGEQFF
CDR3 DNA: TGTGCCAGCAGCCCCTGGGGTGAGCAGTTCTTC
J gene: TRBJ2-1
V gene: TRBV7-2
D gene: NA
clone size: many

CDR3 protein: CAWSVGGYTGELFF
CDR3 DNA: TGTGCCTGGAGTGTCGGGGGATACACCGGGGAGCTGTTTTTT
J gene: TRBJ2-2
V gene: TRBV30
D gene: NA
clone size: many

CDR3 protein: CAVRRGFTDTQYF
CDR3 DNA: TGTGCCGTTCGACGGGGGTTCACAGATACGCAGTATTTT
J gene: TRBJ2-3
V gene: TRBV12-3/TRBV12-4
D gene: NA
clone size: many

CDR3 protein: CASSLWGRVNEQFF
CDR3 DNA: TGTGCCAGCAGCTTATGGGGCAGGGTCAATGAGCAGTTCTTC
J gene: TRBJ2-1
V gene: TRBV7-2
D gene: NA
clone size: many

CDR3 protein: CAFTPTGVYGYTF
CDR3 DNA: TGTGCCTTCACCCCGACAGGGGTTTATGGCTACACCTTC
J gene: TRBJ1-2
V gene: TRBV7-2
D gene: TRBD1
clone size: many